Sequencing of this T cell receptor (beta chain) was carried out in a study of OX40 agonist ivuxolimab in advanced cancers. In its sample, this clone was seen once. Sequenced by immunoSEQ multiplex PCR; TCRdb stores in-frame clones only, minus some. The table records approximately 17,000 clones, about 80% of them present only once. Trimming removed 5 bases from V and 12 bases from J, with 23 bases in between. Germline values: CDR1 LNHDA, CDR2 SQIVND (reference sequence). The CDR3 loop spans 16 amino acids. The TCR comes from an adult with an advanced solid tumor such as melanoma, head and neck, liver or kidney cancer. The sequencing here drew on CD4+ or CD8+ T cells sorted from blood, taken in a trial of the OX40 agonist ivuxolimab. The rearrangement uses TRBV19 and TRBJ1-6; D unclear. CDR3 amino acids: CASSLGRLRIPGPLHF. The CDR3 DNA follows: TGTGCCAGTAGTCTCGGCCGCCTAAGGATTCCTGGACCCCTCCACTTT.